This TCR beta chain was recorded in a study of blood T cell repertoires in COVID-19. This clone was recorded only once. Authors' data handling: Estimates of nucleated cell counts were drawn from the amplification of reference gene primers. TCRdb keeps only in-frame clones here, not all; method: immunoSEQ multiplex PCR. V, J and clone size are taken as reported in that table, and D and trimming were inferred from the DNA itself. Of hundreds of thousands of clones in the sample, about 89% were seen once. Trimming took 4 bases from V and 0 from J; bases not matched to a gene: 7. The CDR3 spans 17 residues. Germline CDR1 SGHTA, CDR2 FQGNSA.

Sequenced sample: peripheral blood. The sequence came from a man aged 40-55 years with acute or convalescent COVID-19. The rearrangement uses TRBV7-2 and TRBJ2-1; TRBD1 matches at 9 bases. The CDR3 DNA follows: TGTGCCAGCAGCTCAACAGGGGGCATCCCCTCCTACAATGAGCAGTTCTTC. Protein: CASSSTGGIPSYNEQFF. The full variable domain, its missing parts supplied by reference TRBV7-2 and TRBJ2-1, is GAGVSQSPSNKVTEKGKDVELRCDPISGHTALYWYRQSLGQGLEFLIYFQGNSAPDKSGLPSDRFSAERTGGSVSTLTIQRTQQEDSAVYLCASSSTGGIPSYNEQFFGPGTRLTVL.